A single sample is the source of the 11 T cell receptor beta chains below, sequenced in a study of T cells after yellow fever vaccination. TCRdb itself ran the 5' RACE reads through MiXCR, one entry per CDR3 protein. The table has approximately 450,000 distinct CDR3 sequences, over 15% seen once. Sequences were derived from PBMCs, sampled before the yellow fever booster vaccination. The source is a man between 18 and 29 years old who received the YFV17D yellow fever vaccine.

This clonotype has a count of ten or more. The V call is TRBV5-1, the J call TRBJ2-7, with D uncertain. Between the trimmed V and J ends, which lost 1 base and 2 bases, there was a span of 16 bases. Germline V gene sequence: CDR1 SGHRS, CDR2 YFSETQ. This CDR3 spans 16 amino acids. CDR3 in DNA: TGCGCCAGCAGCTTGTCGTCATTCGGCGAAGCCTACGAGCAGTACGTC. Its translation: CASSLSSFGEAYEQYV.

The rearrangement uses TRBV7-2 and TRBJ2-2, with a possible D match to TRBD1 (6 bases). This CDR3 is 16 amino acids long. Trimming removed 8 bases at V and 2 bases at J, with 18 bases between. Germline loops: CDR1 SGHTA, CDR2 FQGNSA. The CDR3 protein is CASAYFQGINTGELFF. Here the CDR3 DNA reads TGTGCCAGCGCCTATTTCCAGGGGATAAACACCGGGGAGCTGTTTTTT. Based on the CDR3 plus reference TRBV7-2 and TRBJ2-2, the full variable domain is GAGVSQSPSNKVTEKGKDVELRCDPISGHTALYWYRQSLGQGLEFLIYFQGNSAPDKSGLPSDRFSAERTGGSVSTLTIQRTQQEDSAVYLCASAYFQGINTGELFFGEGSRLTVL.

The chain links TRBV5-1 to TRBJ1-5; weak D call: TRBD1 (6 bases). The germline V gene has CDR1 SGHRS and CDR2 YFSETQ. CDR3 length: 17 amino acids. Trimming took 0 bases from V and 0 from J, leaving 13 bases between them. The CDR3 protein is CASSLVARDISNQPQHF. For the CDR3, the DNA is TGCGCCAGCAGCTTGGTCGCCCGGGACATTAGCAATCAGCCCCAGCATTTT.

This clonotype has just a few counts. The chain recombines TRBV28 with TRBJ1-1; D is unresolved. There are 13 residues in the CDR3. The germline CDR1 and CDR2 sequences are MDHEN and SYDVKM. CDR3 in DNA: TGTGCTTTGAGCGGAAACTCGAACACTGAAGCTTTCTTT. This gives the protein CALSGNSNTEAFF.

The table lists this clonotype with a few counts. The CDR3 ends on some other residue instead of the conserved phenylalanine or tryptophan, so this is likely a read error. It is unclear where the CDR3 begins or ends on the DNA, so no DNA is shown, and the CDR3 is as TCRdb lists it. The V gene is TRBV4-1, the J gene TRBJ2-7; the tabulated D call, TRBD1, remains unverified against the DNA. Germline V CDR1 and CDR2: MGHRA, YSYEKL. The CDR3 contains 10 residues when both ends are counted. CDR3 residues: CASSQSRHRC.

The chain recombines TRBV20-1 with TRBJ2-5; D unclear. The CDR3 contains 10 residues. CDR1 is DFQATT and CDR2 is SNEGSKA in the germline V gene (reference sequence). V was trimmed by 6 bases and J by 4 bases, leaving 6 bases between them. CDR3 region: CSAHTETQYF. The CDR3 DNA reads as TGCAGTGCCCACACAGAGACCCAGTACTTC.

The table lists this clonotype with a few counts. The rearrangement links TRBV20-1 to TRBJ1-1, with D possibly being TRBD1 (6 bases). Looked up from germline, CDR1 is DFQATT and CDR2 is SNEGSKA (reference sequence). CDR3 length equals 12 residues. The V end was cut by 2 bases, the J end by 13 bases, with 17 bases between. The CDR3 bases are TGCAGTGCTAGAAAAGGGGGGGCCGGAGGTTTCTTT. Translating gives CSARKGGAGGFF.

The J gene is TRBJ1-2, the V gene TRBV24-1; D is possibly TRBD1 (6 bases). The CDR3 runs 12 residues. CDR1 KGHDR and CDR2 SFDVKD come from the germline V gene. The V and J ends lost 1 base and 9 bases respectively, with 8 bases between them. CDR3 protein: CATSDFGGSYTF. Written as DNA, the CDR3 is TGTGCCACCAGTGATTTTGGGGGCAGCTACACCTTC.

The chain couples TRBV18 to TRBJ2-5, with D perhaps matching TRBD2 (7 bases). The CDR3 sequence is 15 residues long. CDR1 is KGHSH and CDR2 is LQKENI in the germline V gene. Trimming removed 4 bases from V and 4 bases from J, with 16 bases in between. The CDR3 here is CASSRGGLPGETQYF. The CDR3 nucleotides are TGTGCCAGCTCACGGGGGGGCCTTCCAGGAGAGACCCAGTACTTC. Filled out from reference TRBV18 and TRBJ2-5, the complete variable domain reads NAGVMQNPRHLVRRRGQEARLRCSPMKGHSHVYWYRQLPEEGLKFMVYLQKENIIDESGMPKERFSAEFPKEGPSILRIQQVVRGDSAAYFCASSRGGLPGETQYFGPGTRLLVL.

The CDR3: CASSPWGKGSSPLHF. The CDR3 DNA reads TGCGCCAGCAGCCCTTGGGGGAAGGGTAGTTCACCCCTCCACTTT. The rearrangement links TRBV4-1 to TRBJ1-6; possibly TRBD1 for D (5 bases). V lost 4 bases and J lost 9, with 16 bases in between. This CDR3 has 15 amino acids. Germline CDR1 reads MGHRA; CDR2 reads YSYEKL.

This clonotype was picked up a small number of times. The chain combines TRBV5-1 with TRBJ2-3; weak D call: TRBD2 (5 bases). The CDR3 spans 13 residues. Trimming left V 2 bases short and J 6 bases short, with 10 bases between. Per germline, CDR1 SGHRS and CDR2 YFSETQ. The CDR3: CASSFEGMDTQYF. The DNA of the CDR3 is TGCGCCAGCAGCTTTGAGGGAATGGATACGCAGTATTTT.